The next 14 T cell receptor beta chains were all read from a single sample in a study of early T cells in non-severe SARS-CoV-2 infection. In TCRdb, the 5' RACE reads were re-called with MiXCR into one record per CDR3 protein. The repertoire includes around 66,000 distinct CDR3 sequences, roughly 13% of them detected once, and about 8% sits in the top ten. The source material was whole blood. The receptors were gathered from an adult who was a healthcare worker with PCR-confirmed SARS-CoV-2 infection or an uninfected control (not recorded which).

This chain joins TRBV15 and TRBJ2-3, with D perhaps TRBD2 (6 bases). CDR1 LNHNV and CDR2 YYDKDF come from the germline V gene (reference sequence). This CDR3 has 14 amino acids. The ends were cut back, 3 bases at V and 13 bases at J, with 20 bases in the middle. The CDR3 sequence is CATSRVMEGRAEYF. Here the CDR3 DNA reads TGTGCCACCAGCAGGGTAATGGAGGGCAGGGCAGAGTATTTT.

This clonotype was seen many times. This chain joins TRBV2 and TRBJ1-3, with 8 bases that match TRBD1. The CDR3 has 16 residues. CDR1 SNHLY and CDR2 FYNNEI come from the germline V gene. Losses at the gene ends were 3 bases for V and 0 bases for J; bases not matched to a gene: 4. Written as DNA, the CDR3 is TGTGCCAGCAGTGAGAGACAGGGGAGCTCTGGAAACACCATATATTTT. Its translation: CASSERQGSSGNTIYF.

This clonotype was seen many times. The genes are TRBV20-1 and TRBJ1-1; 9 bases map to TRBD1. Germline CDR1 is DFQATT and CDR2 is SNEGSKA (reference sequence). The CDR3 contains 12 residues. The V gene end was trimmed by 6 bases and the J gene end by 1 base; junction bases not matched to a gene: 0. CDR3 sequence: CSAGQGNTEAFF. The CDR3 DNA reads as TGCAGTGCGGGACAGGGGAACACTGAAGCTTTCTTT.

The V gene is TRBV10-3, the J gene TRBJ2-1; 12 bases align to TRBD2. The germline gives CDR1 ENHRY, CDR2 SYGVKD. CDR3 length: 15 amino acids. V lost 10 bases and J lost 7; bases outside the gene matches: 11. In DNA form, the CDR3 reads TGTGCCACCATAAGGACTAGCGGGACGTTTAATGAGCAGTTCTTC. Amino acid sequence: CATIRTSGTFNEQFF.

The CDR3, as DNA: TGTGCCAGCAAGGTATCGGAAGTTGATGAGCAGTTCTTC. As protein: CASKVSEVDEQFF. The rearrangement joins TRBV6-1 to TRBJ2-1; D gene unclear. CDR3 length: 13 amino acids. Per germline, CDR1 MNHNS and CDR2 SASEGT. V was cut by 7 bases and J by 8 bases, with 15 bases left in between.

The chain joins TRBV4-3 to TRBJ1-3, with TRBD1 as a possible D gene (6 bases). The CDR3 extends over 17 amino acids. The germline V gene has CDR1 LGHNA and CDR2 YSLEER. V lost 3 bases, J lost 0 bases, and 15 bases lay in between. The CDR3, as DNA: TGCGCCAGCAGCCATCCCCCGGACAGCCACTCTGGAAACACCATATATTTT. Its translation is CASSHPPDSHSGNTIYF.

This clonotype was detected a few times. This chain links TRBV12-3 or TRBV12-4 with TRBJ2-7; 7 nucleotides align to TRBD1. The trim removed 4 bases at V and 6 bases at J, leaving 3 bases unmatched. The CDR3 is 12 residues long. The CDR3 DNA reads as TGTGCCAGCAGTTCCAGACAGGGCGAGCAGTACTTC. It is translated as CASSSRQGEQYF.

The J gene is TRBJ2-6, the V gene TRBV28; D remains unclear. The CDR3 consists of 17 residues. The V and J ends lost 3 bases and 0 bases respectively, with 12 bases between them. CDR1 MDHEN and CDR2 SYDVKM come from the germline V gene. The CDR3 region is CASSFWGKLSGANVLTF. CDR3 coding DNA: TGTGCCAGCAGTTTTTGGGGAAAACTCTCTGGGGCCAACGTCCTGACTTTC.

This clonotype has at least ten counts. This chain joins TRBV20-1 and TRBJ2-7; D may match TRBD1 or TRBD2 (6 bases each). The CDR3 contains 13 residues. V lost 6 bases and J lost 2, with 14 bases in between. Germline loops: CDR1 DFQATT, CDR2 SNEGSKA (reference sequence). CDR3 nucleotides: TGCAGTGCGGAGGGGGACGCAGCCTACGAGCAGTACTTC. This gives the protein CSAEGDAAYEQYF.

This chain joins TRBV12-3 or TRBV12-4 and TRBJ1-1, with D tentatively TRBD1 (6 bases). The CDR3 covers 14 residues. The ends were cut back, 6 bases at V and 0 bases at J, with 11 bases in the middle. In nucleotides, the CDR3 is TGTGCCAGCAGATCACAGGGACTGAACACTGAAGCTTTCTTT. This encodes CASRSQGLNTEAFF.

This clonotype was picked up a small number of times. The chain joins TRBV20-1 to TRBJ2-2; TRBD2 matches 15 bases. The germline CDR1 and CDR2 sequences are DFQATT and SNEGSKA (reference sequence). The trim removed 6 bases at V and 5 bases at J, leaving 7 bases unmatched. This CDR3 has 16 residues. The CDR3 here is CSARPGTSGRTGELFF. CDR3 sequence (DNA): TGCAGTGCCCGGCCGGGGACTAGCGGGAGGACCGGGGAGCTGTTTTTT.

There are many counts of this clonotype. This chain connects TRBV3-1 to TRBJ2-1; D is unresolved. This CDR3 is built from 12 residues. Germline-derived CDR1 and CDR2 are LGHDT and YNNKEL (reference sequence). V lost 1 base and J lost 9, with 7 bases in between. Here the CDR3 reads CASSQALGEQFF. The CDR3, as DNA: TGTGCCAGCAGCCAAGCACTCGGTGAGCAGTTCTTC.

This clonotype was seen ten or more times. The chain employs TRBV28 and TRBJ2-7; 7 nucleotides agree with TRBD2. This CDR3 comprises 15 residues. The V gene end was trimmed by 5 bases and the J gene end by 0 bases; junction bases not matched to a gene: 7. Per the germline V gene, CDR1 is MDHEN and CDR2 is SYDVKM. In DNA form, the CDR3 reads TGTGCCAGCAGTGAGCCAGCGGGGCGCTCCTACGAGCAGTACTTC. Amino acids: CASSEPAGRSYEQYF.

This clonotype has just a few counts. The chain links TRBV9 to TRBJ2-3; D not certain. Trimming took 0 bases from V and 3 from J, leaving 11 bases between them. Germline V gene lookup returns CDR1 SGDLS and CDR2 YYNGEE. The CDR3 is made up of 15 amino acids. CDR3 sequence: CASSVGLELTDTQYF. As DNA, the CDR3 is TGTGCCAGCAGCGTAGGACTGGAATTAACAGATACGCAGTATTTT.